A single sample gave rise to the 21 T cell receptor beta chains below, sequenced in a study of cytotoxic CD8 clonotypes in ibrutinib-treated CLL (dated by TCRdb to the early 2020s). Library prep was done by the immunoSEQ multiplex PCR assay. As stored in TCRdb, this immuneACCESS dataset retains in-frame rearrangements with V and J assigned. A fraction of the clones does not appear; measured against another copy, unresolved V genes explain less than half of the discrepancy, and the remainder lacks a known reason. This sample is represented by over 250,000 clones; around 69% of them were singletons. The ten largest clones take up 5.6% of the sample. The time point label, as the study defines it: progressive disease on ibrutinib. Sample: PBMCs, taken at disease progression, from a patient treated with ibrutinib. These TCRs come from a human donor with chronic lymphocytic leukemia.

This clone has a single count. The chain has TRBV19 and TRBJ1-2, with D possibly being TRBD1 (5 bases). Germline loops: CDR1 LNHDA, CDR2 SQIVND (reference sequence). V was cut by 4 bases and J by 0 bases, with 9 bases left in between. CDR3 size: 14 residues. CDR3 sequence reads: CASSSQGANYGYTF. The CDR3 nucleotides are TGTGCCAGTAGTAGTCAGGGCGCTAACTATGGCTACACCTTC.

In nucleotides, the CDR3 is TGTGCCAGCAGTGAACGAGGGCACCGGGTTTACGAGCAGTACTTC. Residues: CASSERGHRVYEQYF. This chain links TRBV2 with TRBJ2-7, with D perhaps TRBD2 (5 bases). V lost 2 bases to trimming and J lost 4 bases, with 15 bases between them. Germline loops: CDR1 SNHLY, CDR2 FYNNEI. CDR3 length: 15 residues. Based on the CDR3 plus reference TRBV2 and TRBJ2-7, the full variable domain is EPEVTQTPSHQVTQMGQEVILRCVPISNHLYFYWYRQILGQKVEFLVSFYNNEISEKSEIFDDQFSVERPDGSNFTLKIRSTKLEDSAMYFCASSERGHRVYEQYFGPGTRLTVT.

The rearrangement links TRBV7-2 to TRBJ2-7; D might be TRBD1 (5 bases). CDR3 length: 13 residues. Germline V CDR1 and CDR2: SGHTA, FQGNSA. Trimming shortened V by 5 bases and J by 4 bases, and 12 bases separated the two germline ends. CDR3 loop: CASSAVGVYEQYF. In nucleotides, the CDR3 is TGTGCCAGCAGCGCCGTAGGGGTGTACGAGCAGTACTTC.

J is TRBJ2-7 and V is TRBV25-1; no definite D call. V shed 1 base and J shed 5 bases, with 15 bases lying between them. In germline, CDR1 is MGHDK, CDR2 SYGVNS. The CDR3 covers 15 residues. The CDR3: CASSELAGLINEQYF. The DNA of the CDR3 is TGTGCCAGCAGTGAATTGGCCGGGTTAATCAACGAGCAGTACTTC.

V is TRBV29-1 and J is TRBJ2-7; D call uncertain. The CDR3 runs to 13 residues. From germline, CDR1 is SQVTM and CDR2 ANQGSEA. V was clipped by 7 bases and J by 2 bases, with 15 bases between them. The CDR3 DNA reads as TGCAGCGCTATAGGGTCCCTTACCTACGAGCAGTACTTC. Encoded protein: CSAIGSLTYEQYF.

This CDR3 reads CASSLENTGLYGYTF. The CDR3 nucleotides read TGCGCCAGCAGCTTGGAAAATACGGGCCTCTATGGCTACACCTTC. The V call is TRBV5-1, the J call TRBJ1-2; D call uncertain. Per germline, CDR1 SGHRS and CDR2 YFSETQ. Deletions cut 0 bases from V and 4 bases from J, with 13 bases between. There are 15 residues in the CDR3.

CDR3: CASSLRPLTDTQYF. CDR3 coding DNA: TGTGCCAGCAGTCTCAGACCCCTTACAGATACGCAGTATTTT. This chain uses TRBV27 with TRBJ2-3; unclear D gene. The CDR3 is 14 amino acids. The V gene's germline CDR1 is MNHEY and CDR2 SMNVEV (reference sequence). Trimming took off 5 bases at V and 3 bases at J, with 12 bases between the two ends.

This clone has a handful of counts. This sequence joins TRBV11-2 and TRBJ2-2, with D possibly being TRBD2 (5 bases). There are 13 residues in the CDR3. Trimming removed 1 base at V and 7 bases at J, with 7 bases between. Germline CDR1 is SGHAT and CDR2 is FQNNGV. In DNA, the CDR3 is TGTGCCAGCAGCTTAGGCGGGTTCGGGGAGCTGTTTTTT. Its protein is CASSLGGFGELFF.

This clone is a singleton in its sample. This chain links TRBV27 with TRBJ1-2, with D tentatively TRBD1 (5 bases). Between the trimmed V and J ends, which lost 2 bases and 8 bases, there was a span of 18 bases. The germline CDR1 and CDR2 sequences are MNHEY and SMNVEV (reference sequence). This CDR3 region has 15 residues. CDR3 loop: CASSLMGLQASGYTF. DNA of the CDR3: TGTGCCAGCAGTTTAATGGGGCTACAAGCCTCGGGCTACACCTTC.

V and J are TRBV10-2 and TRBJ2-7, with a possible D match to TRBD1 (6 bases). V was trimmed by 4 bases and J by 2 bases, leaving 15 bases between them. The CDR3 is 15 amino acids. Germline loops: CDR1 WSHSY, CDR2 SAAADI. The chain's CDR3 is CASSGYRERTYEQYF. CDR3 sequence (DNA): TGCGCCAGCAGTGGCTACAGGGAAAGGACCTACGAGCAGTACTTC.

The chain recombines TRBV9 with TRBJ2-3; 8 bases align to TRBD2. This CDR3 contains 15 residues. Trimming cost V 4 bases and J 3 bases; bases outside gene matches: 7. From germline, CDR1 is SGDLS and CDR2 YYNGEE. In DNA, the CDR3 is TGTGCCAGCAGCCAGAGCGGGAGTCTGACAGATACGCAGTATTTT. This codes for CASSQSGSLTDTQYF.

The chain joins TRBV5-1 to TRBJ2-1; D possibly corresponds to TRBD1 (5 bases). Looked up from germline, CDR1 is SGHRS and CDR2 is YFSETQ. Between the trimmed V and J ends, which lost 4 bases and 10 bases, there was a span of 9 bases. This CDR3 has 11 amino acids. The CDR3 DNA sequence: TGCGCCAGCAGCAGCAGGGTGGAGCAGTTCTTC. Translation gives CASSSRVEQFF.

The J gene is TRBJ2-1, the V gene TRBV11-3; D remains unclear. V was trimmed by 5 bases and J by 7 bases, leaving 9 bases between them. The CDR3 is 12 residues long. Germline CDR1 is SGHNT and CDR2 is YENEEA. The CDR3 loop is CASSLVGNEQFF. The CDR3 nucleotides read TGTGCCAGCAGCCTGGTTGGAAATGAGCAGTTCTTC.

This clone was detected once. V usage is TRBV5-1 and J usage is TRBJ2-7; D may be TRBD1 or TRBD2 (5 bases each). Trimming shortened V by 2 bases and J by 6 bases, and 21 bases separated the two germline ends. The CDR3 spans 16 residues. The germline V gene encodes CDR1 SGHRS and CDR2 YFSETQ. CDR3: CASSFGWGTLGAEQYF. CDR3 bases: TGCGCCAGCAGCTTCGGTTGGGGGACCCTAGGGGCCGAGCAGTACTTC.

V is TRBV11-1 and J is TRBJ2-3, with TRBD2 matching over 12 bases. Per germline, CDR1 SGHAT and CDR2 FQDESV (reference sequence). This CDR3 region has 17 residues. After removal of 3 bases from V and 3 bases from J, the junction contained 7 bases not matched to a gene. The CDR3 region has the DNA TGTGCCAGCAGCTTCTATGGGACTAGCGGGCGTACAGATACGCAGTATTTT. Translating it yields CASSFYGTSGRTDTQYF.

The chain has TRBV9 and TRBJ2-7; 9 bases fit TRBD2. Losses at the gene ends were 0 bases for V and 5 bases for J; bases not matched to a gene: 3. This CDR3 spans 14 amino acids. The germline V gene encodes CDR1 SGDLS and CDR2 YYNGEE. The CDR3 reads CASSVGGLAHEQYF. CDR3 nucleotides: TGTGCCAGCAGCGTAGGGGGACTAGCCCACGAGCAGTACTTC.

This clone was recorded a few times. The chain recombines TRBV2 with TRBJ2-7; possible D gene TRBD1, 6 bases. The V gene lost 8 bases and the J gene lost 2 bases, with 10 bases spanning the gap. Germline values: CDR1 SNHLY, CDR2 FYNNEI. The CDR3 length is 12 residues. The CDR3 reads CASGDIAYEQYF. The CDR3 DNA follows: TGTGCCAGCGGGGACATTGCCTACGAGCAGTACTTC.

The chain recombines TRBV7-8 with TRBJ2-1, with D possibly TRBD2 on 6 matching bases. V lost 2 bases, J lost 6 bases, and 14 bases lay in between. Germline V gene sequence: CDR1 SGHVS, CDR2 FQNEAQ. This CDR3 has 15 residues. The CDR3 DNA reads as TGTGCCAGCAGCTTACCGCCGGACTATTCCAATGAGCAGTTCTTC. Amino acids: CASSLPPDYSNEQFF.

This chain links TRBV9 with TRBJ2-1, with 8 bases fitting TRBD2. V lost 0 bases and J lost 9; bases outside the gene matches: 8. This CDR3 is built from 15 residues. Looked up from germline, CDR1 is SGDLS and CDR2 is YYNGEE. CDR3 DNA sequence: TGTGCCAGCAGCGTAGCGGGAGGGGGGGGCATTGAGCAGTTCTTC. It is translated as CASSVAGGGGIEQFF.

J is TRBJ1-5 and V is TRBV7-9; D gene uncertain. CDR3 length equals 13 residues. Germline CDR1 SEHNR, CDR2 FQNEAQ (reference sequence). The V end was cut by 2 bases, the J end by 5 bases, with 7 bases between. CDR3 amino acids: CASSLSSYQPQHF. The CDR3 DNA sequence: TGTGCCAGCAGCTTAAGCAGCTATCAGCCCCAGCATTTT.

The chain carries TRBV6-1 and TRBJ1-1; D is uncertain. The CDR3 has 15 amino acids. Germline assignment: CDR1 MNHNS and CDR2 SASEGT. With 2 bases removed from V and 3 bases from J, the gap between germline ends came to 13 bases. In DNA form, the CDR3 reads TGTGCCAGCAGTGAAAGGCGGGTTGGGTACACTGAAGCTTTCTTT. Translated, it gives CASSERRVGYTEAFF.